Presented here are 12 T cell receptor beta chains from one specimen sequenced in a study of blood T cell repertoires in COVID-19. Profiled with immunoSEQ multiplex PCR; TCRdb holds only in-frame clones, not every one. The sample contains some 70,000 clones, 87% of which appear only once. Material for sequencing was peripheral blood. These receptors were obtained from a man in his fifties or sixties with active COVID-19.

The V gene is TRBV7-2, the J gene TRBJ2-7, with D possibly matching TRBD2 (5 bases). The germline V gene encodes CDR1 SGHTA and CDR2 FQGNSA. Trimming took off 1 base at V and 4 bases at J, with 11 bases between the two ends. The length of the CDR3 is 14 residues. The CDR3 is CASSLVAGPYEQYF. The CDR3 nucleotides are TGTGCCAGCAGCTTAGTGGCGGGCCCATACGAGCAGTACTTC.

The V gene is TRBV7-2, the J gene TRBJ2-1; 8 nucleotides match TRBD2. The germline V gene has CDR1 SGHTA and CDR2 FQGNSA. This CDR3 has 15 residues. The V segment lost 5 bases and the J segment 12 bases; nucleotides outside the gene matches: 15. CDR3: CASSPPGLERIGQFF. CDR3 in DNA: TGTGCCAGCAGCCCGCCGGGACTAGAGAGGATAGGGCAGTTCTTC.

The chain couples TRBV24-1 to TRBJ2-7, with a weak D call TRBD1 (6 bases). The CDR3 extends over 15 amino acids. V lost 4 bases and J lost 7, with 19 bases in between. From germline, CDR1 is KGHDR and CDR2 SFDVKD. This CDR3 reads CATSDGGQPWREQYF. The CDR3 bases are TGTGCCACCAGTGACGGAGGACAGCCGTGGCGGGAGCAGTACTTC.

This rearrangement joins TRBV5-5 to TRBJ1-3, with D unresolved. This CDR3 has 13 amino acids. The germline V gene has CDR1 SGHKS and CDR2 YYEKEE (reference sequence). The ends were cut back, 4 bases at V and 4 bases at J, with 9 bases in the middle. CDR3 DNA: TGTGCCAGCAGCCCGGCGGGGGGAAACACCATATATTTT. Translation gives CASSPAGGNTIYF.

The chain's CDR3 is CASRRDRASRGQPQHF. The CDR3 DNA sequence: TGCGCCAGCAGACGGGACAGGGCATCTAGGGGTCAGCCCCAGCATTTT. The rearrangement joins TRBV5-1 to TRBJ1-5; TRBD1 aligns across 9 bases. Trimming cost V 5 bases and J 6 bases; bases outside gene matches: 12. CDR1 and CDR2 from the germline V gene are SGHRS and YFSETQ. CDR3 length equals 16 residues.

The gene calls are TRBV28 and TRBJ1-2; TRBD1 matches at 7 bases. After removal of 4 bases from V and 8 bases from J, the junction contained 1 base not matched to a gene. CDR3 length equals 11 residues. CDR1 and CDR2 (germline): MDHEN, SYDVKM. The CDR3 DNA is TGTGCCAGCAGTTGGACAGGCGGCTACACCTTC. It codes for CASSWTGGYTF.

The J gene is TRBJ2-3, the V gene TRBV15; TRBD1 aligns across 8 bases. Trimming took 3 bases from V and 1 from J; bases not matched to a gene: 0. The CDR3 consists of 14 residues. CDR1 is LNHNV, CDR2 YYDKDF, per germline (reference sequence). The CDR3 DNA follows: TGTGCCACCAGCAGGGGACAGGGCACAGATACGCAGTATTTT. Translating gives CATSRGQGTDTQYF.

The chain joins TRBV5-1 to TRBJ2-7, with a tentative D call TRBD1 (7 bases). Between the trimmed V and J ends, which lost 5 bases and 1 base, there was a span of 13 bases. The CDR3 loop spans 14 amino acids. Germline assignment: CDR1 SGHRS and CDR2 YFSETQ. The CDR3 loop is CASSSPGGSYEQYF. The CDR3 DNA reads TGCGCCAGCAGTTCCCCAGGGGGGTCCTACGAGCAGTACTTC.

The table lists this clone with many counts. The chain couples TRBV5-1 to TRBJ2-7; a weak D match, TRBD2 (6 bases). This CDR3 is 13 amino acids long. CDR1 and CDR2 (germline): SGHRS, YFSETQ. Trimming took off 0 bases at V and 5 bases at J, with 9 bases between the two ends. The CDR3 sequence is CASSLEGRNEQYF. The CDR3 bases are TGCGCCAGCAGCTTGGAGGGGAGGAACGAGCAGTACTTC.

V usage is TRBV7-6 and J usage is TRBJ2-1; the match to TRBD2 covers 8 bases. There are 17 residues in the CDR3. Germline loops: CDR1 SGHVS, CDR2 FNYEAQ. Unmatched junction bases numbered 9, after V lost 5 bases and J lost 0 bases. CDR3 bases: TGTGCCAGCAGCCCCGCAGGCGGACTAGCCTCCTACAATGAGCAGTTCTTC. Translation: CASSPAGGLASYNEQFF.

The chain carries TRBV5-6 and TRBJ2-4; perhaps TRBD2 as D (6 bases). Between the trimmed V and J ends, which lost 2 bases and 0 bases, there was a span of 18 bases. From germline, CDR1 is SGHDT and CDR2 YYEEEE. This CDR3 is 18 amino acids long. The CDR3 protein is CASSLTGLGTIAKNIQYF. CDR3 coding DNA: TGTGCCAGCAGCTTAACGGGACTCGGTACAATAGCCAAAAACATTCAGTACTTC.

This chain connects TRBV27 to TRBJ2-1, with TRBD1 matching over 9 bases. This CDR3 has 16 amino acids. Germline trimming cut 4 bases from V and 1 base from J; bases unmatched to any gene: 5. Germline V CDR1 and CDR2: MNHEY, SMNVEV (reference sequence). The CDR3 DNA sequence: TGTGCCAGCAGTTCAGCCGACAGGGGGTCCTACAATGAGCAGTTCTTC. As protein: CASSSADRGSYNEQFF.